This entry concerns a single T cell receptor beta chain. Antigen unknown. This sample was taken from a study of T cell responses to AZD1222 COVID-19 vaccine. Study outcomes and limitations: The sample set comprised mostly white British donors with more females, and clonal diversity was possibly underestimated. Regions 160-218 and 743-854 held dominance among vaccine-associated CD4 TCRs, which spanned spike.

Only in-frame clones appear in the TCRdb table, and some are missing; sequencing was by immunoSEQ multiplex PCR. The table includes about 150,000 clones, about 89% detected once. It was second doses at about 4 or about 12 weeks that were pooled. The ends lost 0 bases at V and 3 bases at J; junction bases unmatched: 3. CDR1 is SGDLS, CDR2 YYNGEE, per germline. The length of the CDR3 is 14 residues. The receptor comes from an adult who received the AZD1222 COVID-19 vaccine. V gene TRBV9 combines with J gene TRBJ2-7, with 7 positions matching TRBD1. The sequences come from peripheral blood, collected 28 days after the second AZD1222 dose. The CDR3 spells CASSVGGQLYEQYF. The CDR3 DNA sequence: TGTGCCAGCAGCGTAGGGGGACAGCTCTACGAGCAGTACTTC. Full variable domain (outside the CDR3, taken from reference TRBV9 and TRBJ2-7): DSGVTQTPKHLITATGQRVTLRCSPRSGDLSVYWYQQSLDQGLQFLIQYYNGEERAKGNILERFSAQQFPDLHSELNLSSLELGDSALYFCASSVGGQLYEQYFGPGTRLTVT.